This T cell receptor beta chain was documented in a study of cytomegalovirus exposure and HLA in healthy donors. Study-level background: Earlier work reported 117 million unique TCR beta sequences from 150 million to 200 million T cells. Notes on the study in general: Follow-up analysis found HLA locus-dependent TCR association rates, highest for DRB1 and lowest for HLA-C. Published work reported that the classifier diagnosed cytomegalovirus status with high specificity and sensitivity. Despite most TCR sequences being rare, some public TCRs occurred in many donors.

Primers included in the PCR were 60 Vbeta and 13 Jbeta primers. Data came from immunoSEQ multiplex PCR; TCRdb stores just in-frame clones and leaves some out. The table shows 60,000 or so clones, with 60% to 80% occurring only once. This clone has just a few counts. Its antigen is not known. Germline V lookup: CDR1 LGHNT, CDR2 FRNRAP. V lost 4 bases, J lost 4 bases, and 5 bases stayed unmatched. The CDR3 is 14 residues long. This TCR was recovered from a female donor in good health and CMV-seronegative. The V gene is TRBV12-5, the J gene TRBJ2-7; TRBD1 agrees at 9 bases. Sequencing was carried out using PBMCs. The CDR3 DNA sequence: TGTGCTAGTGGTTCCGGGACAGGGAGTTACGAGCAGTACTTC. Its protein is CASGSGTGSYEQYF.